The rows below give T cell receptor beta chains drawn from one sample of a study of cytomegalovirus exposure and HLA in healthy donors. The protocol was immunoSEQ multiplex PCR, while the TCRdb copy is restricted to in-frame clones and leaves out a portion. Of 110,000 to 150,000 clones in the sample, 80% to 90% are singletons; the top ten hold less than 7%. The specimen was PBMCs. All receptors come from a woman in her twenties or thirties in good health and CMV-seropositive. Both conserved end residues are part of each CDR3. The order of the fields is J gene, CDR3 length, V gene, clone size, D gene, CDR3 DNA, CDR3 protein. The D gene is left open where the match is weak. Only some rows state a clone size, as once, few, many or a class for expanded clones.

>TRBJ2-1|17|TRBV7-9|NA|TRBD1
TGTGCCAGCAGCTTAGGCCTGGGACAGGGGGCGCTTGATGAGCAGTTCTTC
CASSLGLGQGALDEQFF
>TRBJ1-2|13|TRBV27|NA|NA
TGTGCCAGCAGTTTGGCGGGAGGGACCGGCTACACCTTC
CASSLAGGTGYTF
>TRBJ2-7|11|TRBV6-1|NA|NA
TGTGCCAGCCGAGAGGGCTACGAGCAGTACTTC
CASREGYEQYF
>TRBJ2-7|13|TRBV2|few|TRBD1
TGTGCCAGCAGTAGGGACAGGGATTACGAGCAGTACTTC
CASSRDRDYEQYF
>TRBJ1-6|13|TRBV19|few|TRBD1
TGTGCCAGTAGTCTAAGACAGGGGTCACCCCTCCACTTT
CASSLRQGSPLHF
>TRBJ1-3|14|TRBV7-2|once|NA
TGTGCCAGCAGCTTAGCCGCGGAAGGAAACACCATATATTTT
CASSLAAEGNTIYF
>TRBJ2-5|16|TRBV27|NA|TRBD2
TGTGCCAGCAGTCCTAGGACTAGCGGGGGGCAAGAGACCCAGTACTTC
CASSPRTSGGQETQYF
>TRBJ2-5|15|TRBV5-1|NA|NA
TGCGCCAGCAGCTTACGGTTTCTTCCGCAAGAGACCCAGTACTTC
CASSLRFLPQETQYF
>TRBJ1-2|14|TRBV15|NA|TRBD1
TGTGCCACCAGCGTCCAGACAGGGGCTGGTGGCTACACCTTC
CATSVQTGAGGYTF
>TRBJ2-7|11|TRBV29-1|NA|NA
TGCAGCGACCACTATGACTACGAGCAGTACTTC
CSDHYDYEQYF
>TRBJ2-5|18|TRBV4-1|NA|NA
TGCGCCAGCAGCCAAGGCTGGGGGCCAGCGGGGAGGGGAGAGACCCAGTACTTC
CASSQGWGPAGRGETQYF
>TRBJ2-3|14|TRBV5-4|NA|TRBD1
TGTGCCAGCAGCCAAACAGGGGGCACAGATACGCAGTATTTT
CASSQTGGTDTQYF
>TRBJ2-5|17|TRBV7-8|NA|TRBD1
TGTGCCAGCAGCTTAGCCGAGACAGGGGGTACGCAAGAGACCCAGTACTTC
CASSLAETGGTQETQYF
>TRBJ1-5|15|TRBV28|NA|NA
TGTGCCAGCAGTTCCGGGACACCCTCGGGGCAGCCCCAGCATTTT
CASSSGTPSGQPQHF
>TRBJ1-2|15|TRBV5-1|NA|NA
TGCGCCAGCAGCTTGGTCGGCAGGGCGGCCTATGGCTACACCTTC
CASSLVGRAAYGYTF
>TRBJ2-3|14|TRBV2|NA|NA
TGTGCCAGTTCTTTGGGGGCGTACACAGATACGCAGTATTTT
CASSLGAYTDTQYF
>TRBJ2-3|14|TRBV19|NA|NA
TGTGCCAGTAGTACAGGTTCTAGCACAGATACGCAGTATTTT
CASSTGSSTDTQYF
>TRBJ1-5|15|TRBV28|once|NA
TGTGCCAGCAGTTTACCGGGGTATAGCAATCAGCCCCAGCATTTT
CASSLPGYSNQPQHF
>TRBJ2-3|13|TRBV9|NA|NA
TGTGCCAGCAGCGTAGACACGACAGATACGCAGTATTTT
CASSVDTTDTQYF
>TRBJ2-7|15|TRBV4-1|NA|NA
TGCGCCAGCAGCCAAGGAATGGGGCAGACCTACGAGCAGTACTTC
CASSQGMGQTYEQYF
>TRBJ1-2|14|TRBV9|NA|NA
TGTGCCAGCAGCTCCCGTGCGGGTAACTATGGCTACACCTTC
CASSSRAGNYGYTF
>TRBJ1-4|16|TRBV11-3|NA|NA
TGTGCCAGCAGCTTACGTGGGGGGGAACCTAATGAAAAACTGTTTTTT
CASSLRGGEPNEKLFF
>TRBJ2-1|13|TRBV10-2|NA|TRBD1
TGCGCCAGCAGTGGACAGGGCTTAGGGGAGCAGTTCTTC
CASSGQGLGEQFF
>TRBJ2-3|17|TRBV12-1|NA|NA
NA
CASSFGAGAQRTDTQYF